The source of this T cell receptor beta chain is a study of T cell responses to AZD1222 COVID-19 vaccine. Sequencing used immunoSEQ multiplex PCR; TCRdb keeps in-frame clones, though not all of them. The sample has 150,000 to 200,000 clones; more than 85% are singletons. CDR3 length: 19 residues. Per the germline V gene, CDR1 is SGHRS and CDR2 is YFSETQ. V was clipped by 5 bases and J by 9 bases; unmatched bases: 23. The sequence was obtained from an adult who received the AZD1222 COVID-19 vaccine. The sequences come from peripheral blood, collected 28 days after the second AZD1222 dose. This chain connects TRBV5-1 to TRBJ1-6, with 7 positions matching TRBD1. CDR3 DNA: TGCGCCAGCAGTCCGGCCCCGGGACAGAGGTTTTCGAGTGGTTCACCCCTCCACTTT. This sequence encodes CASSPAPGQRFSSGSPLHF.